The clone carrying this TCR beta chain was detected only a few times. Its antigen remains unknown. As to time point: sample taken at primary tumor resection. The record originates from a study of spatial heterogeneity in lung cancer. Whole-study context: TCR transcript abundance in tumor regions was strongly correlated with the T cell module score obtained from matched bulk RNA-seq. The average appearance count of each unique TCR and UMI combination in raw reads was more than nine.

The CDR3 has 13 residues. Losses at the gene ends were 5 bases for V and 4 bases for J; bases not matched to a gene: 4. Looked up from germline, CDR1 is SEHNR and CDR2 is FQNEAQ (reference sequence). TCRdb used MiXCR to reprocess the 5' RACE reads, holding one entry per CDR3 protein. The sample contains 20,000 to 25,000 distinct CDR3 sequences, around 10% of which appear only once. The study's findings and limits: Within tumors, counts of expanded alpha and beta TCRs tracked tumor mutation counts.

The receptor's source is a male donor with early-stage non-small cell lung cancer. The chain recombines TRBV7-9 with TRBJ1-2; TRBD1 aligns across 7 bases. Sequencing was performed on lung tumor tissue, taken at surgery. The CDR3 DNA follows: TGTGCCAGCAGCCAGGGGGGCAGCTATGGCTACACCTTC. It encodes CASSQGGSYGYTF.